Each of the 10 T cell receptor beta chains below was sequenced from the same sample in a study of multiple sclerosis patients with progressive multifocal leukoencephalopathy. Noted time point: time of PML onset. TCRdb's copy holds only in-frame clones and misses some; the assay was immunoSEQ multiplex PCR. The repertoire consists of 25,000 to 30,000 clones, with 85% to 90% occurring once and the leading ten covering around 12%. Sequenced material: PBMCs, taken from a patient treated with natalizumab. These receptor sequences come from a woman in her 30s with progressive multifocal leukoencephalopathy.

This clone was picked up a small number of times. This chain links TRBV7-9 with TRBJ1-2; D is unresolved. Germline assignment: CDR1 SEHNR and CDR2 FQNEAQ (reference sequence). Trimming took off 5 bases at V and 0 bases at J, with 13 bases between the two ends. CDR3 length equals 15 residues. CDR3 in amino acids: CASSNTREPNYGYTF. The CDR3 coding sequence is TGTGCCAGCAGCAATACACGGGAGCCTAACTATGGCTACACCTTC.

The genes are TRBV5-1 and TRBJ1-1; 7 positions agree with TRBD1. The CDR3 has 16 amino acids. The germline V gene has CDR1 SGHRS and CDR2 YFSETQ. The junction had 10 bases not matched to a gene; V was cut back by 0 bases and J by 5 bases. The chain's CDR3 is CASSLGAPGQKTEAFF. CDR3 bases: TGCGCCAGCAGCTTGGGGGCCCCGGGACAGAAAACTGAAGCTTTCTTT.

The CDR3 DNA follows: TGTGCCAGCAGCCAATTCACTGGGTCCTACAATGAGCAGTTCTTC. Its translation is CASSQFTGSYNEQFF. The rearrangement links TRBV14 to TRBJ2-1, with D hard to call. Per the germline V gene, CDR1 is SGHDN and CDR2 is FVKESK. V lost 2 bases and J 1 base, leaving 9 bases between the germline ends. The CDR3 loop spans 15 amino acids.

V is TRBV11-2 and J is TRBJ2-1, with D tentatively TRBD1 (6 bases). CDR3 length: 15 residues. The germline CDR1 and CDR2 sequences are SGHAT and FQNNGV. Trimming left V 5 bases short and J 4 bases short, with 15 bases between. The chain's CDR3 is CASSPQGLVYNEQFF. The CDR3 DNA is TGTGCCAGCAGCCCCCAGGGGCTCGTTTACAATGAGCAGTTCTTC.

The genes are TRBV7-8 and TRBJ1-6; TRBD1 matches 7 bases. CDR1 is SGHVS and CDR2 is FQNEAQ in the germline V gene. Trimming cost V 5 bases and J 6 bases; bases outside gene matches: 4. The CDR3 is made up of 14 amino acids. Written as DNA, the CDR3 is TGTGCCAGCAGCCCCGGGGACAGTAATTCACCCCTCCACTTT. This translates into CASSPGDSNSPLHF.

The chain carries TRBV2 and TRBJ1-5, with D possibly TRBD1 on 5 matching bases. V was clipped by 7 bases and J by 0 bases, with 10 bases between them. The length of the CDR3 is 14 residues. From germline, CDR1 is SNHLY and CDR2 FYNNEI. CDR3 sequence (DNA): TGTGCCAGCAAGGGGATTGATAGCAATCAGCCCCAGCATTTT. The encoded protein is CASKGIDSNQPQHF.

The V call is TRBV27, the J call TRBJ1-1; possible D gene TRBD1, 6 bases. Between the trimmed V and J ends, which lost 5 bases and 5 bases, there was a span of 15 bases. CDR3 length: 14 residues. Germline V gene lookup returns CDR1 MNHEY and CDR2 SMNVEV (reference sequence). The CDR3 reads CASSPSGAWTEAFF. In DNA, the CDR3 is TGTGCCAGCAGTCCCTCGGGGGCGTGGACTGAAGCTTTCTTT.

V usage is TRBV9 and J usage is TRBJ2-1; the match to TRBD2 covers 9 bases. The CDR3 totals 16 residues. With 3 bases clipped from V and 8 bases from J, the junction kept 12 bases outside the gene matches. Germline V gene lookup returns CDR1 SGDLS and CDR2 YYNGEE. Written as DNA, the CDR3 is TGTGCCAGCAGCGCAGGGGGGCGGGAGGGCCGCGATGAGCAGTTCTTC. It translates to CASSAGGREGRDEQFF.

The chain carries TRBV6-6 and TRBJ1-2, with D hard to call. The CDR3 runs to 12 residues. Germline CDR1 and CDR2: MNHNY and SVGAGI (reference sequence). The V gene lost 8 bases and the J gene lost 2 bases, with 9 bases spanning the gap. The CDR3 here is CASREGNYGYTF. CDR3 in DNA: TGTGCCAGCCGAGAAGGGAACTATGGCTACACCTTC.

This chain links TRBV6-1 with TRBJ2-3; maybe TRBD2 (5 bases). CDR1 is MNHNS, CDR2 SASEGT, per germline. The CDR3 consists of 15 residues. V was cut by 4 bases and J by 4 bases, with 15 bases left in between. This CDR3 is CASSALAGSPDTQYF. Written as DNA, the CDR3 is TGTGCCAGCAGTGCCCTAGCCGGGTCCCCAGATACGCAGTATTTT.